This TCR beta chain came from a study of regulatory T cells in long-lasting Graves disease. General study results and limits: Reduced TCR diversity was observed in persistent Graves' patients versus newly diagnosed patients. Favored gene segments in persistent disease were TRBV28, TRBJ1-2 and TRBJ2-5.

This clonotype showed up many times. Its antigen is still unknown. Combining iRepertoire HTBI primers with Arm-PCR of CDR3 regions, the authors built TCR beta libraries. Study processing details: The study identified 55 to 80 TRBV and some 13 TRBJ segments across samples. TCRdb reprocessed the multiplex PCR reads with MiXCR, giving one entry per CDR3 protein. These V and J calls rely on TCRdb rather than the paper's analysis. The repertoire holds 580,000 or so distinct CDR3 sequences, with 15% to 20% as singletons. This CDR3 spans 15 amino acids. The V gene's germline CDR1 is LNHDA and CDR2 SQIVND (reference sequence). V was clipped by 5 bases and J by 4 bases; unmatched bases: 9. As to time point: newly diagnosed GD, antithyroid drugs for less than 3 months. There was RNA extracted from PBMCs, and the TCR library was made from it. These data are also associated with another study on T cells in Graves' hyperthyroidism and ophthalmopathy. That report adds: Most clonotypes that expanded in the thyroid above 0.001 also showed up in blood.

The specimen was peripheral blood mononuclear cells (PBMCs), collected at new diagnosis, from a patient treated with antithyroid drugs. The sequence came from a young man with Graves disease. This rearrangement joins TRBV19 to TRBJ2-7; 9 bases fit TRBD2. The CDR3 spells CASSRLADRRYEQYF. As DNA, the CDR3 is TGTGCCAGTAGTCGACTAGCGGATCGTCGTTACGAGCAGTACTTC.